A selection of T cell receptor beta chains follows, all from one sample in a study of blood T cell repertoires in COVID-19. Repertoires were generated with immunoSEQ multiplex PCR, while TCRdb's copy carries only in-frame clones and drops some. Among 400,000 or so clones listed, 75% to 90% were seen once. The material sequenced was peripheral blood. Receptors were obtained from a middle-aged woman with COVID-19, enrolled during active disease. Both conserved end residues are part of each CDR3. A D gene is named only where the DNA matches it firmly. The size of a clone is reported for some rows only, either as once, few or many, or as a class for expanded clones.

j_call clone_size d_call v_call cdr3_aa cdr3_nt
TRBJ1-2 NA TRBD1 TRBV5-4 CASSLGRGQIDGYTF TGTGCCAGCAGCTTGGGCAGGGGACAGATCGATGGCTACACCTTC
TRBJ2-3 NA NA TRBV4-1 CASSQDWAGMGTDTQYF TGCGCCAGCAGCCAAGATTGGGCGGGGATGGGCACAGATACGCAGTATTTT
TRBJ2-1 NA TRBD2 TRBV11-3 CASSLETSARNEQFF TGTGCCAGCAGCTTAGAGACTAGCGCGAGAAATGAGCAGTTCTTC
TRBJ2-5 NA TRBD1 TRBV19 CASSTDSGGAEYF TGTGCCAGTAGTACTGATTCAGGGGGCGCAGAGTACTTC
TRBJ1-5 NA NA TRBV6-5 CASQGSNQPQHF TGTGCCAGCCAGGGTAGCAATCAGCCCCAGCATTTT
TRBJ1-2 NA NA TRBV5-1 CASSLGDGGGGYTF TGCGCCAGCAGCTTGGGAGACGGAGGCGGAGGCTACACCTTC
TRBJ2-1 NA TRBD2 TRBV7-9 CASSLGVGRNEQFF TGTGCCAGCAGCTTAGGGGTCGGGAGGAATGAGCAGTTCTTC
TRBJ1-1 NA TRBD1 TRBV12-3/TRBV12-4 CASSSGQVEAFF TGTGCCAGCAGTTCCGGACAGGTTGAAGCTTTCTTT
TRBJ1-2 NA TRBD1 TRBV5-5 CASSPGTGGYGYTF TGTGCCAGCAGCCCCGGGACAGGGGGCTATGGCTACACCTTC
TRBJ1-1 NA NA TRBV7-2 CASSVTGQNTEAFF TGTGCCAGCAGCGTGACAGGCCAGAACACTGAAGCTTTCTTT
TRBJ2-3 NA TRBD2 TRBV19 CASNPVMGLGTDTQYF TGTGCCAGTAACCCCGTCATGGGACTAGGCACAGATACGCAGTATTTT
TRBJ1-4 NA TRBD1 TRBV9 CASSVDPDRALNEKLFF TGTGCCAGCAGCGTAGACCCCGACAGGGCCCTCAATGAAAAACTGTTTTTT
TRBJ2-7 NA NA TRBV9 CASSVGALQVAYEQYF TGTGCCAGCAGCGTAGGGGCTCTACAGGTCGCCTACGAGCAGTACTTC
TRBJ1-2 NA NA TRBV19 CASSIIARASRGGYTF TGTGCCAGTAGTATAATCGCCAGGGCCTCAAGGGGGGGCTACACCTTC
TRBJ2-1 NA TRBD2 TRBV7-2 CASSFLAGSPYNEQFF TGTGCCAGCAGCTTTCTAGCGGGAAGTCCCTACAATGAGCAGTTCTTC
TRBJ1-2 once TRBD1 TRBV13 CASSLRGLNYGYTF TGTGCCAGCAGTCTGAGGGGGCTCAACTATGGCTACACCTTC
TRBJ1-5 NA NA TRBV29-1 CSAAYGTNQPQHF TGCAGCGCAGCGTACGGAACCAATCAGCCCCAGCATTTT
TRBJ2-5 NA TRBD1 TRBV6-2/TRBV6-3 CASSFATQGAMHQFQETQYF TGTGCCAGCAGTTTCGCGACACAGGGGGCGATGCATCAATTCCAAGAGACCCAGTACTTC
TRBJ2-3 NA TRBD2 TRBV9 CASSVGVAGALGDTQYF TGTGCCAGCAGCGTAGGTGTAGCGGGAGCCCTCGGAGATACGCAGTATTTT
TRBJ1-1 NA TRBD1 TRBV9 CASSPRTGGGNTEAFF TGTGCCAGCAGCCCCCGGACAGGGGGAGGGAACACTGAAGCTTTCTTT
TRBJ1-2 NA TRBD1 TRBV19 CASSIANPWTGGRGYTF TGTGCCAGTAGTATAGCTAATCCCTGGACAGGGGGCAGAGGCTACACCTTC
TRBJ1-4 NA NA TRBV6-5 CASRAQGGPNEKLFF TGTGCCAGCAGGGCACAGGGCGGGCCTAATGAAAAACTGTTTTTT
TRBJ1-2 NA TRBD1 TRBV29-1 CSVVGDRGYGYTF TGCAGCGTTGTAGGAGACAGGGGGTATGGCTACACCTTC
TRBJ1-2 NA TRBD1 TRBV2 CASTLDRGLVGYTF TGTGCCAGCACTTTGGACAGGGGCCTGGTTGGCTACACCTTC
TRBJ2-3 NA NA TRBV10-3 CATTLESGSRTDTQYF TGTGCCACCACCCTCGAGTCGGGGTCCCGCACAGATACGCAGTATTTT
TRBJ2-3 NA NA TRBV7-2 CASSPGDGDTDTQYF TGTGCCAGCAGCCCAGGGGACGGAGACACAGATACGCAGTATTTT
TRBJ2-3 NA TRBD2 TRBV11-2 CASSSRSAGLAVLGTQYF TGTGCCAGCAGCTCAAGGAGTGCGGGACTAGCGGTCCTTGGGACGCAGTATTTT
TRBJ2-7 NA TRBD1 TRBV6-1 CASSEAIDRAYEQYF TGTGCCAGCAGTGAAGCGATCGACAGGGCCTACGAGCAGTACTTC
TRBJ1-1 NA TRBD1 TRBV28 CASSYGQGAQGTEAFF TGTGCCAGCAGTTATGGACAGGGGGCGCAGGGGACTGAAGCTTTCTTT
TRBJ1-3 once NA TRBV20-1 CSASKDPARLVHTIYF TGCAGTGCTAGTAAGGATCCGGCCAGGCTGGTACACACCATATATTTT
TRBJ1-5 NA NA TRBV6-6 CASRQLPGDSNQPQHF TGTGCCAGCAGACAACTCCCAGGTGATAGCAATCAGCCCCAGCATTTT
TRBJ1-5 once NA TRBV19 CASSLGQLNQPQHF TGTGCCAGTAGCCTCGGACAGCTAAATCAGCCCCAGCATTTT
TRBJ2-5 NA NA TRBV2 CASMRSTKTQYF TGTGCCAGCATGAGGAGCACGAAGACCCAGTACTTC
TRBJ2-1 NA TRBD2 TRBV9 CASSNGLADYYNEQFF TGTGCCAGCAGCAACGGACTAGCAGACTATTACAATGAGCAGTTCTTC
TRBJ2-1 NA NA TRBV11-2 CASSRRGQGYGHEQFF TGTGCCAGCAGCCGTAGGGGCCAGGGTTACGGCCATGAGCAGTTCTTC
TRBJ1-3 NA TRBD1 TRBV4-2 CASSQDMATGVGNTIYF TGTGCCAGCAGCCAAGATATGGCTACAGGGGTGGGAAACACCATATATTTT
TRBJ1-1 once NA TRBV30 CAWSAEENTEAFF TGTGCCTGGAGTGCAGAGGAGAACACTGAAGCTTTCTTT
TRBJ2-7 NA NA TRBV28 CASSLWAQPTYEQYF TGTGCCAGCAGTTTATGGGCTCAACCCACCTACGAGCAGTACTTC
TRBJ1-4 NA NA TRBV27 CASSPRRSNNEKLFF TGTGCCAGCAGTCCCCGGCGGTCAAATAATGAAAAACTGTTTTTT
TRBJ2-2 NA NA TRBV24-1 CATRGGPNTGELFF TGTGCCACTAGGGGAGGCCCGAACACCGGGGAGCTGTTTTTT
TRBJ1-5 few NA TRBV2 CASSGGRERGNQPQHF TGTGCCAGCAGTGGGGGGAGGGAGAGAGGCAATCAGCCCCAGCATTTT
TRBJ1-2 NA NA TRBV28 CASSLPGNYGYTF TGTGCCAGCAGTTTACCCGGTAACTATGGCTACACCTTC
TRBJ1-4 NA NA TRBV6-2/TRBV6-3 CASSKGRMIEKLFF TGTGCCAGCAGCAAGGGGCGGATGATTGAAAAACTGTTTTTT
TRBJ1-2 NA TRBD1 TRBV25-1 CASRGQVYGYTF TGTGCCAGCAGGGGACAGGTCTATGGCTACACCTTC
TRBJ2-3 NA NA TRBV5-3 CARSLRTDRPPGTDTQYF TGTGCCAGAAGCTTGAGGACCGACAGGCCCCCGGGGACAGATACGCAGTATTTT
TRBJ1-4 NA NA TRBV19 CASSISYAGVKATNEKLFF TGTGCCAGTAGTATATCTTACGCGGGGGTAAAAGCAACTAATGAAAAACTGTTTTTT
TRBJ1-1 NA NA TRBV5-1 CASSLAGRGTTEAFF TGCGCCAGCAGCTTGGCCGGTAGGGGGACCACTGAAGCTTTCTTT
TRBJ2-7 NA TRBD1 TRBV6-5 CASSQTGSYEQYF TGTGCCAGCAGCCAGACAGGGTCCTACGAGCAGTACTTC
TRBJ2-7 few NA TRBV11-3 CASSPLTDSHEQYF TGTGCCAGCAGCCCTCTGACAGATTCTCACGAGCAGTACTTC
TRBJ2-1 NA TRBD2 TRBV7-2 CASSLVAGTTYNEQFF TGTGCCAGCAGCTTAGTTGCCGGGACTACTTACAATGAGCAGTTCTTC